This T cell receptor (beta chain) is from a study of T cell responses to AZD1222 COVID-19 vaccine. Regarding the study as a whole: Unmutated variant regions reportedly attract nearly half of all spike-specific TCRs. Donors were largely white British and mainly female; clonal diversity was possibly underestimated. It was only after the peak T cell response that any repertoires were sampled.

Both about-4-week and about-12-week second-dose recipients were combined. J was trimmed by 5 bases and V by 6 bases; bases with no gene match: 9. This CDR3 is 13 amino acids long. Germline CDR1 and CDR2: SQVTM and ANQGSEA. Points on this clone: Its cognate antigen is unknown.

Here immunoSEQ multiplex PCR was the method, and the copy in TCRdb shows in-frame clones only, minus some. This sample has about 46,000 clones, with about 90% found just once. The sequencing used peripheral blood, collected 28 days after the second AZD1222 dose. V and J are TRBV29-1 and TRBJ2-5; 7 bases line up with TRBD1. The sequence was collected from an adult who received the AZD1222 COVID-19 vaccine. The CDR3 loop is CSVQGGADETQYF. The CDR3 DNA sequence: TGCAGCGTACAAGGGGGCGCGGATGAGACCCAGTACTTC.